This is a list of T cell receptor beta chains from one sample in a study of cytomegalovirus exposure and HLA in healthy donors. Method: immunoSEQ multiplex PCR; TCRdb's copy keeps in-frame clones and lacks some. Its table lists about 200,000 clones. The sample comprised PBMCs. The receptors originated from a girl aged 2-10 years in good health and CMV-seropositive. Both conserved end residues are part of each CDR3. D genes are given only for firm matches.

d_call j_call v_call cdr3_nt cdr3_aa
NA TRBJ2-3 TRBV29-1 TGCAGCGTTGAGATGCAGGTCCCAGATACGCAGTATTTT CSVEMQVPDTQYF
NA TRBJ2-2 TRBV10-1 TGCGCCAGCGGCGGCGGCGGGGAGCTGTTTTTT CASGGGGELFF
TRBD2 TRBJ2-4 TRBV19 TGTGCCAGTAGTATCTTTGCTAGCGGGAAAAAAAACATTCAGTACTTC CASSIFASGKKNIQYF
TRBD2 TRBJ2-5 TRBV19 TGTGCCAGTAGTATAACTGGGGCATCTAGCGGGAGATTCCAAGAGACCCAGTACTTC CASSITGASSGRFQETQYF
NA TRBJ2-5 TRBV5-1 TGCGCCAGCGGGAGAGTGTCCCAAGAGACCCAGTACTTC CASGRVSQETQYF
TRBD2 TRBJ2-7 TRBV5-6 TGTGCCAGCAGCGGGCTAGCGGTGGAAGGGGACTACGAGCAGTACTTC CASSGLAVEGDYEQYF
TRBD2 TRBJ2-3 TRBV28 TGTGCCAGCAGTCGAGCGGGAGGGGGCACAGATACGCAGTATTTT CASSRAGGGTDTQYF
TRBD2 TRBJ2-2 TRBV11-2 TGTGCCAGCAGCTTAGCAGTAGCGGGAGTGGTCACCGGGGAGCTGTTTTTT CASSLAVAGVVTGELFF
TRBD2 TRBJ2-1 TRBV9 TGTGCCAGCAGCCCATCGGGGGGCTCCTACAATGAGCAGTTCTTC CASSPSGGSYNEQFF
TRBD2 TRBJ2-7 TRBV27 TGTGCCAGCAGTTTACTAGCGGGAGCCCAAAGCTCCTACGAGCAGTACTTC CASSLLAGAQSSYEQYF